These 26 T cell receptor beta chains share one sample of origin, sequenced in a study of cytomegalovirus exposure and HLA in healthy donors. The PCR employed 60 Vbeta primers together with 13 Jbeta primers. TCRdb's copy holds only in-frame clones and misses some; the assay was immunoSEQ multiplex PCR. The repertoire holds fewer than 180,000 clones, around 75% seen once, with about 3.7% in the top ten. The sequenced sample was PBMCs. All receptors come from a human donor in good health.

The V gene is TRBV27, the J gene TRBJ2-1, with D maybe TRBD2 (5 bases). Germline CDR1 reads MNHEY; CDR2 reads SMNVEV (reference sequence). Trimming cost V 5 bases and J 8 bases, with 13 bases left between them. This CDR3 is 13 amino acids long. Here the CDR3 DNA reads TGTGCCAGCAGTCAGACGGCTAGCCATGAGCAGTTCTTC. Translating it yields CASSQTASHEQFF.

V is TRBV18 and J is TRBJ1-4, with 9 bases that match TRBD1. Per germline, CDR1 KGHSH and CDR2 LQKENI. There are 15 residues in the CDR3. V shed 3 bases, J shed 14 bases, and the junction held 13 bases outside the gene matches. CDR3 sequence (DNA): TGTGCCAGCTCACCGGGGGACAGGGTAAATCTAGACCTGTTTTTT. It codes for CASSPGDRVNLDLFF.

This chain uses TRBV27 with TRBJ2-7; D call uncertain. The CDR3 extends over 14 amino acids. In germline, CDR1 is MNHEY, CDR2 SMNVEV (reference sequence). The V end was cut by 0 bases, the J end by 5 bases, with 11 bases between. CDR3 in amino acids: CASSLSRNSDEQYF. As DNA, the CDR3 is TGTGCCAGCAGTTTATCGAGAAACTCGGACGAGCAGTACTTC.

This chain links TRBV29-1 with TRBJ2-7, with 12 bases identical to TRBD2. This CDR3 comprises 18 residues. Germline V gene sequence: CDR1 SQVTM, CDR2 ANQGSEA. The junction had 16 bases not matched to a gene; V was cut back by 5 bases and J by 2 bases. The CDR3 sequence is CSVTRTSGTSSLPYEQYF. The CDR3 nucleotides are TGCAGCGTTACCCGGACTAGCGGGACGTCTTCACTACCCTACGAGCAGTACTTC.

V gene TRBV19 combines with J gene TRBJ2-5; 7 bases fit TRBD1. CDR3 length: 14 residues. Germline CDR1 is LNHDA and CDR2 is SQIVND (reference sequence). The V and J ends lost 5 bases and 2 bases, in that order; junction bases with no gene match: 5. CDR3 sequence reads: CASSGTVLQETQYF. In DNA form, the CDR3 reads TGTGCCAGTAGTGGGACAGTCCTACAAGAGACCCAGTACTTC.

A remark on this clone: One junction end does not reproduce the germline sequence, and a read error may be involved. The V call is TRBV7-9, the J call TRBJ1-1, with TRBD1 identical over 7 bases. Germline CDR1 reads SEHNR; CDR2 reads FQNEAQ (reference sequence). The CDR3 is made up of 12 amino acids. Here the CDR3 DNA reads TGTTCCAGCAGCCCACAGGGGACTGAAGCTTTCTTT. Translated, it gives CSSSPQGTEAFF.

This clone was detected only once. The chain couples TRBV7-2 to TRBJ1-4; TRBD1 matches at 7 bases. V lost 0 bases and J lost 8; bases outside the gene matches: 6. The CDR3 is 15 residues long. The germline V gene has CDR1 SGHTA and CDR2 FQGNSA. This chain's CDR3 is CASSLAGQATEKLFF. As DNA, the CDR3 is TGTGCCAGCAGCTTAGCCGGACAGGCCACAGAAAAACTGTTTTTT.

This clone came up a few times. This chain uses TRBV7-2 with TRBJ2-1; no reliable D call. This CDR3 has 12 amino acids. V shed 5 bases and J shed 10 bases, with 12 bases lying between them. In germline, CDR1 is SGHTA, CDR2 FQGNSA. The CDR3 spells CASSPLSGEQFF. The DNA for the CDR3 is TGTGCCAGCAGCCCCCTATCAGGCGAGCAGTTCTTC.

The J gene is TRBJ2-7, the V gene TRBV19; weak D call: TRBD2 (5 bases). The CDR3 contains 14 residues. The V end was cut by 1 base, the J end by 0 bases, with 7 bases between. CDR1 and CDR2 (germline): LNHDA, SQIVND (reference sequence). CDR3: CASSIVGSSYEQYF. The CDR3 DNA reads TGTGCCAGTAGTATAGTAGGGAGCTCCTACGAGCAGTACTTC.

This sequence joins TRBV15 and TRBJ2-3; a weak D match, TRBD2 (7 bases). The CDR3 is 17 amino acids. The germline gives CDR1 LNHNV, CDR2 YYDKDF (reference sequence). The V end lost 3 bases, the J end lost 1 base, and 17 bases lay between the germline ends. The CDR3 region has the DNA TGTGCCACCAGCAGGGCGAGGGGGGGTCGGGGCACAGATACGCAGTATTTT. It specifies CATSRARGGRGTDTQYF. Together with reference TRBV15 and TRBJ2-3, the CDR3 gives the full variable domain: DAMVIQNPRYQVTQFGKPVTLSCSQTLNHNVMYWYQQKSSQAPKLLFHYYDKDFNNEADTPDNFQSRRPNTSFCFLDIRSPGLGDTAMYLCATSRARGGRGTDTQYFGPGTRLTVL.

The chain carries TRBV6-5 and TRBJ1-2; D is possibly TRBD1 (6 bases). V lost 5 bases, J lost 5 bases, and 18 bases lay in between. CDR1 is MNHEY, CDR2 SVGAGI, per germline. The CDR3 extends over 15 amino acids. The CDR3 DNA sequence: TGTGCCAGCAGTCCGGGACAACGTCAACTTTATGGCTACACCTTC. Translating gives CASSPGQRQLYGYTF.

Written as DNA, the CDR3 is TGCGCCAGCAGCGTAGGAGTACTAGAGACCCAGTACTTC. Translation: CASSVGVLETQYF. This rearrangement joins TRBV4-1 to TRBJ2-5; D uncertain. The CDR3 covers 13 residues. Germline CDR1 MGHRA, CDR2 YSYEKL. V gave up 5 bases and J gave up 4 bases, with 11 bases separating them.

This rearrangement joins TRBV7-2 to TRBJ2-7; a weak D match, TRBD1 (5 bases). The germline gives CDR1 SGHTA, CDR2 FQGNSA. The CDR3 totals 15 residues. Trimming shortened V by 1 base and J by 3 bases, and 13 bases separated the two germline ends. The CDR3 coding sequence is TGTGCCAGCAGCTTAGTTCGTCAGGGCCACTACGAGCAGTACTTC. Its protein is CASSLVRQGHYEQYF.

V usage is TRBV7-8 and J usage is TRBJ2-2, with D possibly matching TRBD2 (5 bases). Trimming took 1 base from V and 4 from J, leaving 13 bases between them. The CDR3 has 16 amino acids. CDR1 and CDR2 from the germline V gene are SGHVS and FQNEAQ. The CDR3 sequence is CASSLVSPGLTGELFF. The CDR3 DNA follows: TGTGCCAGCAGCTTAGTCTCCCCCGGACTCACCGGGGAGCTGTTTTTT.

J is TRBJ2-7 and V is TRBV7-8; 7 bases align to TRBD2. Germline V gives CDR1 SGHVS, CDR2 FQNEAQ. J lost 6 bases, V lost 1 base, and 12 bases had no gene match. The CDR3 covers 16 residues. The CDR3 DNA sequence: TGTGCCAGCAGCTTAGGCCAGCGGGGAGCCTCGGGCGAGCAGTACTTC. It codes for CASSLGQRGASGEQYF.

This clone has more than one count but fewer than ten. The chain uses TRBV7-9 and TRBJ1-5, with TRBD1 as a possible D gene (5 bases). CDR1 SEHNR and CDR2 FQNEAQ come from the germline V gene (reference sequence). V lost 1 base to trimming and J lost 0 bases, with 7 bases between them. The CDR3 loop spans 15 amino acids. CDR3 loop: CASSLGTTSNQPQHF. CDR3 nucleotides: TGTGCCAGCAGCTTAGGGACAACTAGCAATCAGCCCCAGCATTTT.

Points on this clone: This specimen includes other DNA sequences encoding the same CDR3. The CDR3: CASSNEGNTEAFF. In DNA, the CDR3 is TGTGCCAGCAGTAACGAGGGTAACACTGAAGCTTTCTTT. The chain is built from TRBV7-9 and TRBJ1-1; D gene unclear. The V and J ends lost 6 bases and 2 bases respectively, with 10 bases between them. The CDR3 runs to 13 residues. Germline loops: CDR1 SEHNR, CDR2 FQNEAQ (reference sequence).

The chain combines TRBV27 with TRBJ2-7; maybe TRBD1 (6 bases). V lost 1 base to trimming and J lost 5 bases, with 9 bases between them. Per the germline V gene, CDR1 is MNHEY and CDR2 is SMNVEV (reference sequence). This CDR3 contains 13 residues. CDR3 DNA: TGTGCCAGCAGTTTATACAGGGCGGACGAGCAGTACTTC. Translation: CASSLYRADEQYF.

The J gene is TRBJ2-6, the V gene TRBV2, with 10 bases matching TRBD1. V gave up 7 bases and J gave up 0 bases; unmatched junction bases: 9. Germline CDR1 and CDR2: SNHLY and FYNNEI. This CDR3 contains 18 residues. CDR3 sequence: CASNSAGTGASGANVLTF. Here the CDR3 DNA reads TGTGCCAGCAATTCAGCCGGGACAGGGGCCTCTGGGGCCAACGTCCTGACTTTC.

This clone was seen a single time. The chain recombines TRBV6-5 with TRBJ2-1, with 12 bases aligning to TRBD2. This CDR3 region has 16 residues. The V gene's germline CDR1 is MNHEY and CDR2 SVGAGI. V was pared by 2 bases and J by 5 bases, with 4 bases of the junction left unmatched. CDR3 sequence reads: CASSYRTSGINNEQFF. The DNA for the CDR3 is TGTGCCAGCAGTTACCGGACTAGCGGGATTAACAATGAGCAGTTCTTC.

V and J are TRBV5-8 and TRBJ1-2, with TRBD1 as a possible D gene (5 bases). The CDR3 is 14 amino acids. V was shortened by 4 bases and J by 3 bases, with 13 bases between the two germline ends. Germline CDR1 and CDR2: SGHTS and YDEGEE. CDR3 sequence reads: CASSPKTVYYGYTF. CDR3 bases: TGTGCCAGCAGCCCGAAGACAGTATACTATGGCTACACCTTC.

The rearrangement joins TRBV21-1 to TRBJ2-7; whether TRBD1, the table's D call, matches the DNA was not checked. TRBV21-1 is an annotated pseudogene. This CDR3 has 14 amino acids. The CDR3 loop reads CASSWTGWASEQYF. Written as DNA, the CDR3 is TGTGCCAGCAGCTGGACAGGGTGGGCGAGCGAGCAGTACTTC.

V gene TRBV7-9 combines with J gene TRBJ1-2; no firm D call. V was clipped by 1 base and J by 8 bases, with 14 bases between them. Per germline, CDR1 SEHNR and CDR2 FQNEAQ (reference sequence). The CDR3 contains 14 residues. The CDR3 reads CASSLDVDEGGYTF. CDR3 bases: TGTGCCAGCAGCTTAGACGTTGACGAGGGAGGCTACACCTTC.

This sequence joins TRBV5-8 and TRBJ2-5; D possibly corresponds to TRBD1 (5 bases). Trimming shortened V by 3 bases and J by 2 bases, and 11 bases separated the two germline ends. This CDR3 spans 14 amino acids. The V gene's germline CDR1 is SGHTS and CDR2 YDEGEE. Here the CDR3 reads CASSWAQVQETQYF. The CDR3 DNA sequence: TGTGCCAGCAGCTGGGCACAGGTACAAGAGACCCAGTACTTC.

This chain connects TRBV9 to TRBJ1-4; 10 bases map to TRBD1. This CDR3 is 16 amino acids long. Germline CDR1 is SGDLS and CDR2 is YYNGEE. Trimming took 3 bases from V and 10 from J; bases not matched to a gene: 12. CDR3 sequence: CASSAHPGTGDGKLFF. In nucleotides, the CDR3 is TGTGCCAGCAGCGCCCATCCCGGGACAGGGGATGGAAAACTGTTTTTT. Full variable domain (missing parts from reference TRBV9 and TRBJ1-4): DSGVTQTPKHLITATGQRVTLRCSPRSGDLSVYWYQQSLDQGLQFLIQYYNGEERAKGNILERFSAQQFPDLHSELNLSSLELGDSALYFCASSAHPGTGDGKLFFGSGTQLSVL.

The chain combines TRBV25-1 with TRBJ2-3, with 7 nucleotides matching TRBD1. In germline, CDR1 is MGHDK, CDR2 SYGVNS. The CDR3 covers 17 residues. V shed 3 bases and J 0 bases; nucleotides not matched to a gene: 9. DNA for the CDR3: TGTGCCAGCAGTGATGGGACAGTCGTCCTCAGCACAGATACGCAGTATTTT. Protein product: CASSDGTVVLSTDTQYF.